This passage covers 16 T cell receptor beta chains from one sample sequenced in a study of blood T cell repertoires in COVID-19. TCRdb keeps only in-frame clones here, not all; method: immunoSEQ multiplex PCR. Here the sample spans 240,000 or so clones, around 88% being singletons. Sequencing was done on a sample of peripheral blood. The receptors originated from a woman in her twenties or thirties who had recovered from COVID-19.

The chain joins TRBV10-3 to TRBJ2-3, with 10 positions matching TRBD1. The CDR3 loop spans 16 amino acids. Germline values: CDR1 ENHRY, CDR2 SYGVKD. Trimming cost V 2 bases and J 5 bases; bases outside gene matches: 7. The CDR3 bases are TGTGCCATCAGTGAGGGGACAGGGGCGGGTCTAGATACGCAGTATTTT. Amino acid sequence: CAISEGTGAGLDTQYF.

The rearrangement links TRBV21-1 to TRBJ2-2; the listed D gene, TRBD2, was not tested against the DNA. TRBV21-1 is assigned pseudogene status. This CDR3 spans 18 amino acids. The CDR3 protein is CASSKDFAGATNTGELFF. DNA for the CDR3: TGTGCCAGCAGCAAAGATTTCGCGGGGGCTACGAACACCGGGGAGCTGTTTTTT.

This clone appeared a few times. The rearrangement joins TRBV30 to TRBJ1-2; 12 nucleotides match TRBD1. V was clipped by 3 bases and J by 0 bases; unmatched bases: 5. The germline gives CDR1 GTSNPN, CDR2 SVGIG (reference sequence). The CDR3 runs 16 residues. The DNA for the CDR3 is TGTGCCTGGAGGGGACAGGGGGCGCGATCTAACTATGGCTACACCTTC. Encoded protein: CAWRGQGARSNYGYTF.

The chain recombines TRBV2 with TRBJ2-7; perhaps TRBD1 as D (5 bases). In germline, CDR1 is SNHLY, CDR2 FYNNEI. The CDR3 has 14 residues. The V and J ends lost 4 bases and 4 bases respectively, with 14 bases between them. The CDR3 reads CASSVRGSSYEQYF. For the CDR3, the DNA is TGTGCCAGCAGTGTAAGGGGAAGTTCTTACGAGCAGTACTTC.

This sequence joins TRBV6-1 and TRBJ2-2, with 10 bases lining up with TRBD1. The CDR3 covers 15 residues. V dropped 2 bases and J dropped 5; count of bases not matched to a gene: 2. The V gene's germline CDR1 is MNHNS and CDR2 SASEGT. The CDR3 nucleotides read TGTGCCAGCAGTGAAAGGACAGGGGGGACCGGGGAGCTGTTTTTT. Translating gives CASSERTGGTGELFF.

The rearrangement uses TRBV19 and TRBJ2-7, with TRBD1 identical over 9 bases. Trimming removed 3 bases from V and 7 bases from J; junction bases left unmatched: 10. This CDR3 contains 15 residues. Germline CDR1 reads LNHDA; CDR2 reads SQIVND (reference sequence). The CDR3 protein is CASSIDPGQGREQYF. In nucleotides, the CDR3 is TGTGCCAGTAGTATCGACCCCGGACAGGGGAGAGAGCAGTACTTC.

J is TRBJ2-3 and V is TRBV11-2; D is possibly TRBD2 (6 bases). V was shortened by 1 base and J by 1 base, with 9 bases between the two germline ends. The CDR3 totals 15 residues. Germline-derived CDR1 and CDR2 are SGHAT and FQNNGV. The CDR3 DNA reads as TGTGCCAGCAGCTTAGTTTGGGGGGGCACAGATACGCAGTATTTT. As protein: CASSLVWGGTDTQYF.

The CDR3 DNA follows: TGTGCCAGCAGCTTAGATCTAGCGGCCGCCACGCAGTATTTT. Translating it yields CASSLDLAAATQYF. The chain uses TRBV11-2 and TRBJ2-3; 7 bases agree with TRBD2. The CDR3 covers 14 residues. V lost 0 bases, J lost 9 bases, and 6 bases stayed unmatched. Germline lookup yields CDR1 SGHAT and CDR2 FQNNGV.

The chain carries TRBV2 and TRBJ2-7; no reliable D call. CDR3 length: 10 amino acids. Germline CDR1 and CDR2: SNHLY and FYNNEI. Trimming took off 2 bases at V and 7 bases at J, with 3 bases between the two ends. The CDR3 region has the DNA TGTGCCAGCAGTGAACTTGAGCAGTACTTC. The encoded protein is CASSELEQYF.

The chain joins TRBV6-5 to TRBJ1-5, with D possibly being TRBD1 (5 bases). Germline values: CDR1 MNHEY, CDR2 SVGAGI. The CDR3 loop spans 15 amino acids. The V end lost 2 bases, the J end lost 6 bases, and 14 bases lay between the germline ends. In nucleotides, the CDR3 is TGTGCCAGCAGTTACAGGGCGGGGGGGTCTCAGCCCCAGCATTTT. Its translation is CASSYRAGGSQPQHF.

The chain has TRBV19 and TRBJ1-2; TRBD1 matches at 9 bases. Germline-derived CDR1 and CDR2 are LNHDA and SQIVND (reference sequence). J gave up 4 bases and V 9 bases, and 9 bases lay outside the gene matches. The CDR3 is 14 residues long. The DNA for the CDR3 is TGTGCCAGGAGAGAAACAGGGGGCCCCTATGGCTACACCTTC. It codes for CARRETGGPYGYTF.

V is TRBV5-1 and J is TRBJ2-2, with D perhaps TRBD1 (7 bases). The CDR3 spans 15 residues. Trimming cost V 0 bases and J 6 bases, with 12 bases left between them. Germline assignment: CDR1 SGHRS and CDR2 YFSETQ. The CDR3 DNA is TGCGCCAGCAGCTTGGGACAGGGAGGAGCCGGGGAGCTGTTTTTT. It translates to CASSLGQGGAGELFF.

The CDR3 sequence: CASSSQPGQGQETQYF. DNA of the CDR3: TGCGCCAGCAGCAGCCAACCGGGACAAGGGCAGGAGACCCAGTACTTC. This chain joins TRBV5-1 and TRBJ2-5; tentatively, D is TRBD1 (6 bases). Trimming removed 4 bases from V and 5 bases from J, with 21 bases in between. Germline V lookup: CDR1 SGHRS, CDR2 YFSETQ. The CDR3 sequence is 16 residues long.

This clone was counted a few times. The J gene is TRBJ1-3, the V gene TRBV3-1 (or the pseudogene TRBV3-2); 11 nucleotides align to TRBD1. Germline V CDR1 and CDR2: LGHDT, YNNKEL (reference sequence). The CDR3 is 19 residues long. Germline trimming cut 3 bases from V and 0 bases from J; bases unmatched to any gene: 10. The CDR3 coding sequence is TGTGCCAGCAGCCAGAAGGGGGGACAGGGGGTCTCCTCTGGAAACACCATATATTTT. Its protein product is CASSQKGGQGVSSGNTIYF.

This sequence joins TRBV19 and TRBJ2-1, with 7 bases lining up with TRBD1. Germline CDR1 reads LNHDA; CDR2 reads SQIVND (reference sequence). This CDR3 has 16 residues. V shed 3 bases and J 1 base; nucleotides not matched to a gene: 6. In DNA form, the CDR3 reads TGTGCCAGTAGTATTGACAGGGTAGTTTCCTACAATGAGCAGTTCTTC. Protein product: CASSIDRVVSYNEQFF.

This rearrangement joins TRBV4-2 to TRBJ1-2; 8 bases line up with TRBD1. V shed 1 base, J shed 4 bases, and the junction held 11 bases outside the gene matches. CDR1 and CDR2 (germline): LGHNA, YNFKEQ. This CDR3 is built from 17 residues. Here the CDR3 DNA reads TGTGCCAGCAGCCAAGGCGTGACAGGGGAACGGGGCTATGGCTACACCTTC. Its protein is CASSQGVTGERGYGYTF.